The clone carrying this T cell receptor beta chain came up a few times. Its target is unknown. Trimming cost V 5 bases and J 11 bases, with 22 bases left between them. Germline loops: CDR1 SNHLY, CDR2 FYNNEI. The CDR3 extends over 14 amino acids. TCRdb fed the reads into MiXCR, producing one record per CDR3 protein. The sample includes 200,000 to 300,000 distinct CDR3 sequences, roughly an eighth of them seen just once. This sample was included in a study of T cell repertoires in cytomegalovirus infection. Study-wide background: It was the public TCR beta signatures that indicated both CMV infection and matching HLA type.

Study-level results: CMV-specific TCR beta clonotypes restricted by HLA-C dominated the ex vivo response. Public TCR beta family frequency separated CMV-and-HLA carriers, including in an independent cohort.

The receptor was derived from a human donor in good health (CMV status not recorded). Some clones in this sample may be carry-over from other donors' samples. What was sequenced was PBMCs. V and J are TRBV2 and TRBJ2-7; D perhaps matches TRBD1 (6 bases). In DNA form, the CDR3 reads TGTGCCAGCAGTCCTCCCTCCGACAGGCCTCTAAAGTACTTC. This translates into CASSPPSDRPLKYF.